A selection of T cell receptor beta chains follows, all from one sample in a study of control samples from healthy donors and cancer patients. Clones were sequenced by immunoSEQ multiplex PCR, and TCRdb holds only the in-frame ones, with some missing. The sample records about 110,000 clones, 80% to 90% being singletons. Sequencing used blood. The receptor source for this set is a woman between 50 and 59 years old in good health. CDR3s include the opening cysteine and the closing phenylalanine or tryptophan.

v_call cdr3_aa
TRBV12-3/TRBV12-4 CASSLKYTEAFF
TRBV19 CASSLTGASSGANVLTF
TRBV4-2 CASSQVSYGYTF
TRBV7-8 CASSLVYSSGLNTGELFF
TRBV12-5 CASAYRDNQPQHF
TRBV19 CASTLQTGGFNYGYTF
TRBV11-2 CASSTGLAGGGYNEQFF
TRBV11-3 CASSTWTSGGQETQYF
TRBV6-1 CASSDPRQGASQPQHF
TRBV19 CASSISDPLDTQYF
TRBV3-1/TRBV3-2 CASSQGRSKDSPLHF
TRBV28 CASTLRDIAYTDTQYF
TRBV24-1 CATGLGTDYNEQFF
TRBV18 CASYKTSGVSDTQYF
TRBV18 CASSPRMDGNTIYF
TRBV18 CASSPPGRGWNSPLHF
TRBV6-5 CASRSREIRNSPLHF
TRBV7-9 CASNRGVGNTEAFF
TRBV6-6 CASSSPGNNEKLFF
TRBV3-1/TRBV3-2 CASSLSSIDGDYQPQHF
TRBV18 CASSLLGGLNTGELFF
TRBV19 CASSLTGTATNEKLFF
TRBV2 CASSAPGQGANYGYTF
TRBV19 CASSTSVGPYNEQFF
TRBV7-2 CASSYRGSEQYF
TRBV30 CAWRLAGGQETQYF
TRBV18 CASSTDRNTEAFF
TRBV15 CATREWTGQETQYF
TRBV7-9 CAPTRFSNTGELFF
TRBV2 CASTRRGGYEQYF
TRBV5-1 CASSMGGLAPPEQFF
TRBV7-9 CASWGGGSNQPQHF
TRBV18 CASSPPQGGSNGYTF
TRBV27 CASKDRGITGETQYF
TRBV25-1 CASSYSTGKLFF
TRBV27 CASSLWAGTPYYNEQFF
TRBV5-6 CASSPLQGMNTEAFF
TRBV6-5 CASSYSMGPGELFF
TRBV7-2 CASSFDAGAQFF
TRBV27 CASSLSAGTPSVF
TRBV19 CASSMGLDNEQFF
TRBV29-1 CSVEEGRRQALNTGELFF
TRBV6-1 CASSETWGTGNTIYF
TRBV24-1 CATSDQTVQETQYF
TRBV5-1 CASSLGQAGGSMGEQFF
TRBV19 CATVSSGQGSNEQFF
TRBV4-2 CASSQDRQGAWETQYF
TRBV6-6 CASRETGGGTEAFF